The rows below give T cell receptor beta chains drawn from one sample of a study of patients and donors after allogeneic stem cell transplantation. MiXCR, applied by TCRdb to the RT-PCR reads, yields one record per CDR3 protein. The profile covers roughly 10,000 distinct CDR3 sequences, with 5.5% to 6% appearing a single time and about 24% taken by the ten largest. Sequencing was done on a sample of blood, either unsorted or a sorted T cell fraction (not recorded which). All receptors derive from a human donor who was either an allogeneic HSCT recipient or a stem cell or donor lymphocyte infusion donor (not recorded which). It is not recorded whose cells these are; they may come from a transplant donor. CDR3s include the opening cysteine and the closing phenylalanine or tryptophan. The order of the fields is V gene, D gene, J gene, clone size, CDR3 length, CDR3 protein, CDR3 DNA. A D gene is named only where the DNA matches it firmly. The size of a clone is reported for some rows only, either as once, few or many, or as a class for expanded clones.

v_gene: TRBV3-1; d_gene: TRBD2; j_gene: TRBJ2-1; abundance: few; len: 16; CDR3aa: CASSLIGTSGYNEQFF; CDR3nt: TGTGCCAGCAGCCTTATCGGGACTAGCGGATACAATGAGCAGTTCTTC
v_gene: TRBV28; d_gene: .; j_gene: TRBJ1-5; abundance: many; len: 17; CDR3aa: CASSLQGRGRSNQPQHF; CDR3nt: TGTGCCAGCAGTCTACAGGGTAGGGGACGGAGCAATCAGCCCCAGCATTTT
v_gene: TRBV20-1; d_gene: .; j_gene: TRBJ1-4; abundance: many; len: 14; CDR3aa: CSARDLGLSEKLFF; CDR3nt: TGCAGTGCTAGAGATCTGGGGCTAAGTGAAAAACTGTTTTTT
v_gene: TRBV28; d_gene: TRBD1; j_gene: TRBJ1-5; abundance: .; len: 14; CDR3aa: CASSQGGSNQPQHF; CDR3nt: TGTGCCAGCAGTCAGGGGGGGAGCAATCAGCCCCAGCATTTT
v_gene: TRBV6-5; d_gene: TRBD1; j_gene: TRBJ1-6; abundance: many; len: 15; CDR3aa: CASSYSTGGSSPLHF; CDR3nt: TGTGCCAGCAGTTACTCAACAGGGGGCAGTTCACCCCTCCACTTT
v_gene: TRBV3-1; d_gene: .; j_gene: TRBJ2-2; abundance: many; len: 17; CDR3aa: CASSQRSPTSNTGELFF; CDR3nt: TGTGCCAGCAGCCAAAGAAGCCCGACTTCGAACACCGGGGAGCTGTTTTTT
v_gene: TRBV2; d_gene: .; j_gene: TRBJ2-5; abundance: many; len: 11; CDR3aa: CASSDWTTQYF; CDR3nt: TGTGCCAGCAGTGATTGGACGACCCAGTACTTC
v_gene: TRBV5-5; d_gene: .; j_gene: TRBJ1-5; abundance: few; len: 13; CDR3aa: CASSFSRQALPPF; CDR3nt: TGTGCCAGCAGCTTCTCTCGGCAGGCCCTTCCTCCTTTT
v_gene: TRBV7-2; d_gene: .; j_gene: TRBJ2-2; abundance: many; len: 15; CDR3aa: CASSPQMGPTGELFF; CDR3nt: TGTGCCAGCAGCCCTCAGATGGGCCCCACCGGGGAGCTGTTTTTT
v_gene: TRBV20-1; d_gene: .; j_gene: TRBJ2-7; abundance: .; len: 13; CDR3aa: CSARGLGGYEQYF; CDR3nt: TGCAGTGCTAGGGGATTGGGTGGCTACGAGCAGTACTTC
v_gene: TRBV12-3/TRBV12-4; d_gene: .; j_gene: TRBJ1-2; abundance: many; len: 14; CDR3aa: CASSQSRNNYGYTF; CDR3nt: TGTGCCAGCAGTCAGTCCCGCAATAACTATGGCTACACCTTC
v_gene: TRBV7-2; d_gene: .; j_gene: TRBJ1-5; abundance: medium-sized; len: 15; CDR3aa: CASSGAVYSNQPQHF; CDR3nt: TGTGCCAGCAGCGGGGCTGTTTATAGCAATCAGCCCCAGCATTTT
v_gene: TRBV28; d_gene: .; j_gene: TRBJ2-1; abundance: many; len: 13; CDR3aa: CASSLRVPGEQFF; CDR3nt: TGTGCCAGCAGTTTACGAGTTCCGGGAGAGCAGTTCTTC
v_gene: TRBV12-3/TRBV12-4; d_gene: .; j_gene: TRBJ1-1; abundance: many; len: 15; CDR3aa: CASSYRQAGHPEAFF; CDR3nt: TGTGCCAGCAGTTACAGACAGGCAGGGCACCCTGAAGCTTTCTTT
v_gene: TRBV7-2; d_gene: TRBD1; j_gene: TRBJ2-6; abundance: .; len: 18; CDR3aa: CASSLRRTGYPGANVLTF; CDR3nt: TGTGCCAGCAGCTTACGCCGGACAGGGTACCCTGGGGCCAACGTCCTGACTTTC
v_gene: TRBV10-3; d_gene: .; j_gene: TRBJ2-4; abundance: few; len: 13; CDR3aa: CAISWGQKNIQYF; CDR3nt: TGTGCCATCAGTTGGGGACAAAAAAACATTCAGTACTTC
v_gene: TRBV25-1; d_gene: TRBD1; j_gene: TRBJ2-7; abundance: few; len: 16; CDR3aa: CASSEYGSGGNYEQYF; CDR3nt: TGTGCCAGCAGTGAGTACGGGTCAGGGGGTAATTACGAGCAGTACTTC
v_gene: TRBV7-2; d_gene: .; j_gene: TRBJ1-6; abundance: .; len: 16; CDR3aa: CASSLMARGLGSPLHF; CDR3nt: TGTGCCAGCAGCTTAATGGCCAGGGGTTTAGGTTCACCCCTCCACTTT
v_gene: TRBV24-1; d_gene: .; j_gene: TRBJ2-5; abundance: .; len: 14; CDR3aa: CATSDLQGSETQYF; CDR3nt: TGTGCCACCAGTGATTTGCAAGGGTCGGAGACCCAGTACTTC
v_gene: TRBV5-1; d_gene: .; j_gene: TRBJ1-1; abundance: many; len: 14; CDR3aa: CASSSQMGNTEAFF; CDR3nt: TGCGCCAGCAGCTCCCAGATGGGGAACACTGAAGCTTTCTTT
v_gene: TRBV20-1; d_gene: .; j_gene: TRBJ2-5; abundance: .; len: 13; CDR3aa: CSAEPGHQETQYF; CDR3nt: TGCAGTGCCGAACCGGGACACCAAGAGACCCAGTACTTC
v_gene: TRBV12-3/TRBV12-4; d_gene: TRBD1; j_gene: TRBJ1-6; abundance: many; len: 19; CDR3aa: CASSPARDRVQLYNSPLHF; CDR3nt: TGTGCCAGCAGTCCCGCCCGGGACAGGGTTCAACTTTATAATTCACCCCTCCACTTT
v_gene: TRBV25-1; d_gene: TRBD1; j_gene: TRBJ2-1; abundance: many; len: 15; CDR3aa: CASNPDRSSYNEQFF; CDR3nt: TGTGCCAGCAATCCGGACAGGAGCTCCTACAATGAGCAGTTCTTC
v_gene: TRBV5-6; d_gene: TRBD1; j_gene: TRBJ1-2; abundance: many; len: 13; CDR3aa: CASRGTGRAGYTF; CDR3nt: TGTGCCAGCAGGGGGACAGGGAGGGCCGGCTACACCTTC
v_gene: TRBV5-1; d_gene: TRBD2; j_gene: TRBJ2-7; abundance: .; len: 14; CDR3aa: CASSLESGSYEQYF; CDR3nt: TGCGCCAGCAGCTTGGAAAGCGGGAGTTACGAGCAGTACTTC
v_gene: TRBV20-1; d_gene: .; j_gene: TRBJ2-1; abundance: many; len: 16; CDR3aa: CSARDWGAPGSDEQFF; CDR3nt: TGCAGTGCTAGAGATTGGGGGGCCCCAGGGTCCGATGAGCAGTTCTTC
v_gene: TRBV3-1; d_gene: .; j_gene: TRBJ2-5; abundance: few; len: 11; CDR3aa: CASSKRETQYF; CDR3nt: TGTGCCAGCAGTAAGCGAGAGACCCAGTACTTC
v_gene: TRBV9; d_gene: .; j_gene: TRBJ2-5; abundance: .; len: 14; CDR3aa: CASSVGGAEETQYF; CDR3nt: TGTGCCAGCAGCGTAGGGGGGGCTGAGGAGACCCAGTACTTC
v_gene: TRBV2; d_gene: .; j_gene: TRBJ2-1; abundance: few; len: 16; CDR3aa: CASSEAAGTPLNEQFF; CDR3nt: TGTGCCAGCAGTGAAGCGGCCGGGACTCCCCTTAATGAGCAGTTCTTC
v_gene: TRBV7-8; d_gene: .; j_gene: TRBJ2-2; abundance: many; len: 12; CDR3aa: CASSLAIGELFF; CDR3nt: TGTGCCAGCAGCTTAGCGATCGGGGAGCTGTTTTTT
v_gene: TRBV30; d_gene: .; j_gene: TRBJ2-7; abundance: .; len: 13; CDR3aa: CAWAGTSGGEQYF; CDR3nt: TGTGCCTGGGCCGGGACTTCAGGGGGCGAGCAGTACTTC
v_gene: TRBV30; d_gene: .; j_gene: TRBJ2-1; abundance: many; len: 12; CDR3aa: CAWSVGVYEQFF; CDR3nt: TGTGCCTGGAGTGTGGGCGTGTATGAGCAGTTCTTC
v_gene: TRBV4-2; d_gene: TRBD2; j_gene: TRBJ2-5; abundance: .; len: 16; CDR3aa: CASSRRLAEQGQTQYF; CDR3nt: TGTGCCAGCAGCCGCCGACTAGCGGAACAGGGGCAGACCCAGTACTTC
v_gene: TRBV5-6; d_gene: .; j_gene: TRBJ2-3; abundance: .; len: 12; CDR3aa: CASSLAADTQYF; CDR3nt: TGTGCCAGCAGCTTGGCGGCAGATACGCAGTATTTT
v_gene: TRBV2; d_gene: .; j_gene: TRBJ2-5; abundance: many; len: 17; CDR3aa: CASSERRGSGTQETQYF; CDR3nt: TGTGCCAGCAGTGAAAGGAGGGGTAGTGGGACCCAAGAGACCCAGTACTTC
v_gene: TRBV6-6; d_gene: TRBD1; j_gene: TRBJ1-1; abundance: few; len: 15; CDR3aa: CASSKQGAVDTEAFF; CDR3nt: TGTGCCAGCAGTAAACAGGGGGCGGTGGACACTGAAGCTTTCTTT
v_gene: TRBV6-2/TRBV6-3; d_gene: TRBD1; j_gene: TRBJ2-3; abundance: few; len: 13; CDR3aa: CASSYRGQHTQYF; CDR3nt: TGTGCCAGCAGTTACAGGGGGCAACATACGCAGTATTTT
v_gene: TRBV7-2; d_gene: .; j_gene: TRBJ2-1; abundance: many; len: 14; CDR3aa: CASSLMSSYNEQFF; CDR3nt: TGTGCCAGCAGCTTAATGAGCTCCTACAATGAGCAGTTCTTC
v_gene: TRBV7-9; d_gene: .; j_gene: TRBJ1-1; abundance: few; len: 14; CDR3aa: CASVLIQKNTEAFF; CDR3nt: TGTGCCAGCGTCTTGATTCAGAAGAACACTGAAGCTTTCTTT
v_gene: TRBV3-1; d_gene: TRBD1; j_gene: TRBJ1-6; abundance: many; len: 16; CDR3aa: CASMNSGTGFGSPLHF; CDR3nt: TGTGCCAGCATGAATTCGGGGACAGGGTTCGGATCACCCCTCCACTTT
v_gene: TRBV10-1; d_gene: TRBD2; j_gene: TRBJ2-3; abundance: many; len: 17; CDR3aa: CASSPLSGSPITDTQYF; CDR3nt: TGCGCCAGCAGTCCTCTTAGCGGGAGCCCGATCACAGATACGCAGTATTTT
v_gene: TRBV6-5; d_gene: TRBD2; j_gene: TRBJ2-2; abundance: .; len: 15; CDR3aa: CASSYTREGTGELFF; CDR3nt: TGTGCCAGCAGTTATACGCGGGAGGGCACCGGGGAGCTGTTTTTT
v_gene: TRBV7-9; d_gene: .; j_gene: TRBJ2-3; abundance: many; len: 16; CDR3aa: CASSLWAAGSTDTQYF; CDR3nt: TGTGCCAGCAGCTTATGGGCAGCAGGAAGCACAGATACGCAGTATTTT
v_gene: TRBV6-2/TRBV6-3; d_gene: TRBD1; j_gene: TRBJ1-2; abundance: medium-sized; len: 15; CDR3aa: CASLAPRQGNYGYTF; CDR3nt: TGTGCCAGCTTGGCACCACGACAGGGGAACTATGGCTACACCTTC
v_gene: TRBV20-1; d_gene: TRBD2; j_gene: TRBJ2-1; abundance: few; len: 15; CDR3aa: CSATGGSGSFYEQFF; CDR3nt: TGCAGTGCTACCGGGGGTAGCGGGAGTTTCTATGAGCAGTTCTTC
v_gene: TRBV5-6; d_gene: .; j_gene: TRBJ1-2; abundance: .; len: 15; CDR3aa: CASTAYAPGLVGYTF; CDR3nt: TGTGCCAGCACAGCTTACGCACCAGGGCTTGTCGGCTACACCTTC
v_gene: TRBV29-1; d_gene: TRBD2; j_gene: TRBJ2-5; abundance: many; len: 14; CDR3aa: CSARTSGRQETQYF; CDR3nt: TGCAGCGCCCGGACTAGCGGGAGGCAAGAGACCCAGTACTTC